Below, 19 T cell receptor beta chains from the same sample are listed, as sequenced in a study of T cell responses to AZD1222 COVID-19 vaccine. Method: immunoSEQ multiplex PCR; TCRdb's copy keeps in-frame clones and lacks some. The table includes around 120,000 clones, approximately 86% detected once. The material sequenced was peripheral blood, taken on day 0 of AZD1222 vaccination. These receptors all come from an adult in good health.

The chain couples TRBV9 to TRBJ2-5; D gene ambiguous. Germline assignment: CDR1 SGDLS and CDR2 YYNGEE. With 0 bases removed from V and 4 bases from J, the gap between germline ends came to 7 bases. The CDR3 totals 13 residues. CDR3 residues: CASSVGKAETQYF. The CDR3 DNA reads as TGTGCCAGCAGCGTAGGGAAAGCAGAGACCCAGTACTTC.

This clone was seen a single time. The chain joins TRBV4-3 to TRBJ1-4, with a possible D match to TRBD1 (6 bases). The V gene lost 5 bases and the J gene lost 5 bases, with 15 bases spanning the gap. The CDR3 spans 15 residues. Germline V gene sequence: CDR1 LGHNA, CDR2 YSLEER. The CDR3 loop is CASSNAGGRNEKLFF. The DNA of the CDR3 is TGCGCCAGCAGCAACGCCGGGGGGCGGAATGAAAAACTGTTTTTT.

The chain uses TRBV5-1 and TRBJ2-5; the match to TRBD2 covers 15 bases. Per germline, CDR1 SGHRS and CDR2 YFSETQ. This CDR3 spans 16 amino acids. J was trimmed by 5 bases and V by 4 bases; bases with no gene match: 6. CDR3 loop: CASSIGTSGRRETQYF. In DNA, the CDR3 is TGCGCCAGCAGCATCGGGACTAGCGGGAGGCGGGAGACCCAGTACTTC.

The rearrangement links TRBV20-1 to TRBJ2-7, with D unclear. The V gene's germline CDR1 is DFQATT and CDR2 SNEGSKA (reference sequence). V lost 1 base and J 11 bases, leaving 12 bases between the germline ends. CDR3 size: 11 residues. CDR3 amino acids: CSARGESKKYF. CDR3 bases: TGCAGTGCTAGAGGCGAGTCGAAAAAGTACTTC.

Written as DNA, the CDR3 is TGTGCCAGCAGGGCACAGACTAACTATGGCTACACCTTC. This encodes CASRAQTNYGYTF. This chain joins TRBV28 and TRBJ1-2; D is uncertain. The length of the CDR3 is 13 residues. CDR1 is MDHEN, CDR2 SYDVKM, per germline. Trimming took off 6 bases at V and 0 bases at J, with 8 bases between the two ends.

The V gene is TRBV29-1, the J gene TRBJ1-2; 9 bases agree with TRBD1. Looked up from germline, CDR1 is SQVTM and CDR2 is ANQGSEA. J gave up 8 bases and V 3 bases, and 16 bases lay outside the gene matches. The CDR3 is 16 residues long. The CDR3 coding sequence is TGCAGCGTTGACTCCTACCCCCGAGGGACAGGGAAAGGCTACACCTTC. The encoded protein is CSVDSYPRGTGKGYTF.

The J gene is TRBJ1-2, the V gene TRBV3-1 (or the pseudogene TRBV3-2); tentatively, D is TRBD1 (5 bases). CDR1 and CDR2 from the germline V gene are LGHDT and YNNKEL (reference sequence). The CDR3 consists of 16 residues. Trimming cost V 4 bases and J 7 bases, with 22 bases left between them. CDR3 coding DNA: TGTGCCAGCAGCCGACCGGGACGCCGGGAGGAAGGTGGCTACACCTTC. Translated: CASSRPGRREEGGYTF.

The chain uses TRBV5-1 and TRBJ2-2; D is undetermined. V was cut by 0 bases and J by 0 bases, with 6 bases left in between. Germline-derived CDR1 and CDR2 are SGHRS and YFSETQ. CDR3 size: 15 residues. The CDR3 DNA follows: TGCGCCAGCAGCTTGGCCAGTCCGAACACCGGGGAGCTGTTTTTT. Its protein is CASSLASPNTGELFF.

This sequence joins TRBV4-3 and TRBJ1-2; 9 positions agree with TRBD1. Germline trimming cut 6 bases from V and 4 bases from J; bases unmatched to any gene: 9. The CDR3 loop spans 15 amino acids. Germline V lookup: CDR1 LGHNA, CDR2 YSLEER. CDR3: CASRGQGRVGYGYTF. Here the CDR3 DNA reads TGCGCCAGCAGGGGACAGGGAAGGGTGGGCTATGGCTACACCTTC.

This chain connects TRBV5-5 to TRBJ2-6; D unresolved. V dropped 3 bases and J dropped 1 base, with 8 bases sitting between them. The CDR3 totals 15 residues. Germline CDR1 is SGHKS and CDR2 is YYEKEE (reference sequence). The CDR3 is CASSSPLSGANVLTF. The CDR3 DNA follows: TGTGCCAGCAGCTCGCCTCTATCTGGGGCCAACGTCCTGACTTTC. The entire variable domain, with the rest obtained from reference TRBV5-5 and TRBJ2-6, is as follows: DAGVTQSPTHLIKTRGQQVTLRCSPISGHKSVSWYQQVLGQGPQFIFQYYEKEERGRGNFPDRFSARQFPNYSSELNVNALLLGDSALYLCASSSPLSGANVLTFGAGSRLTVL.

This clone was recorded once. The chain links TRBV24-1 to TRBJ1-2; no clear D. Trimming stripped 5 bases from V and 2 bases from J, with 17 bases between. The CDR3 is 16 residues long. CDR1 and CDR2 (germline): KGHDR, SFDVKD. The CDR3 is CATSVGVGARNYGYTF. CDR3 coding DNA: TGTGCCACCAGTGTAGGCGTGGGCGCGCGGAACTATGGCTACACCTTC.

The rearrangement joins TRBV19 to TRBJ1-2; 9 bases line up with TRBD1. The trim removed 8 bases at V and 4 bases at J, leaving 5 bases unmatched. CDR1 is LNHDA and CDR2 is SQIVND in the germline V gene (reference sequence). CDR3 size: 13 residues. CDR3 loop: CASVGTGTYGYTF. CDR3 nucleotides: TGTGCCAGTGTGGGGACAGGGACCTATGGCTACACCTTC.

The chain links TRBV6-5 to TRBJ2-7, with D possibly TRBD1 on 5 matching bases. The V gene lost 6 bases and the J gene lost 3 bases, with 15 bases spanning the gap. This CDR3 has 14 amino acids. Germline-derived CDR1 and CDR2 are MNHEY and SVGAGI. The CDR3 reads CASRRFPTDYEQYF. DNA of the CDR3: TGTGCCAGCAGACGCTTTCCGACAGACTACGAGCAGTACTTC.

The chain carries TRBV18 and TRBJ1-4; the match to TRBD1 covers 7 bases. The V and J ends lost 4 bases and 4 bases, in that order; junction bases with no gene match: 6. The CDR3 totals 15 residues. Germline V lookup: CDR1 KGHSH, CDR2 LQKENI. CDR3 DNA: TGTGCCAGCTCACAAGCCAGGGGGGTTAATGAAAAACTGTTTTTT. Amino acids: CASSQARGVNEKLFF.

For the CDR3, the DNA is TGTGCCAGCAGCTTAGCGCGGCAGGGGACAAGGAATACGCAGTATTTT. Translating gives CASSLARQGTRNTQYF. This rearrangement joins TRBV7-2 to TRBJ2-3, with D possibly matching TRBD1 (6 bases). Between the trimmed V and J ends, which lost 0 bases and 7 bases, there was a span of 17 bases. The V gene's germline CDR1 is SGHTA and CDR2 FQGNSA. CDR3 length: 16 amino acids.

Comment on this clone: Other DNA sequences in this sample translate to the same CDR3. The gene calls are TRBV5-4 and TRBJ2-5, with TRBD1 matching 10 bases. Germline lookup yields CDR1 SGHNT and CDR2 YYREEE (reference sequence). The CDR3 is made up of 14 amino acids. V lost 4 bases to trimming and J lost 4 bases; unmatched junction nucleotides: 4. In DNA, the CDR3 is TGTGCCAGCAGCAGACAGGGGGCTGCAGAGACCCAGTACTTC. This sequence encodes CASSRQGAAETQYF. The entire variable domain, with the rest obtained from reference TRBV5-4 and TRBJ2-5, is as follows: ETGVTQSPTHLIKTRGQQVTLRCSSQSGHNTVSWYQQALGQGPQFIFQYYREEENGRGNFPPRFSGLQFPNYSSELNVNALELDDSALYLCASSRQGAAETQYFGPGTRLLVL.

This clone was seen a single time. The rearrangement links TRBV7-2 to TRBJ2-1; 8 nucleotides match TRBD2. J was trimmed by 7 bases and V by 5 bases; bases with no gene match: 4. This CDR3 is 13 amino acids long. The V gene's germline CDR1 is SGHTA and CDR2 FQGNSA. CDR3: CASSPGGGNEQFF. The CDR3 region has the DNA TGTGCCAGCAGCCCCGGGGGGGGGAATGAGCAGTTCTTC. Together with reference TRBV7-2 and TRBJ2-1, the CDR3 gives the full variable domain: GAGVSQSPSNKVTEKGKDVELRCDPISGHTALYWYRQSLGQGLEFLIYFQGNSAPDKSGLPSDRFSAERTGGSVSTLTIQRTQQEDSAVYLCASSPGGGNEQFFGPGTRLTVL.

The chain has TRBV6-5 and TRBJ2-1; D perhaps matches TRBD1 (5 bases). This CDR3 has 11 residues. The V and J ends lost 7 bases and 10 bases respectively, with 11 bases between them. CDR1 and CDR2 (germline): MNHEY, SVGAGI. The CDR3 nucleotides read TGTGCCAGCACCGAAGGGGTAGAGCAGTTCTTC. This encodes CASTEGVEQFF.

The CDR3 here is CASSWQASGNTIYF. CDR3 bases: TGTGCCAGTAGTTGGCAGGCCTCTGGAAACACCATATATTTT. This chain joins TRBV19 and TRBJ1-3; D uncertain. The CDR3 length is 14 residues. V dropped 5 bases and J dropped 0 bases, with 8 bases sitting between them. The germline V gene encodes CDR1 LNHDA and CDR2 SQIVND (reference sequence).